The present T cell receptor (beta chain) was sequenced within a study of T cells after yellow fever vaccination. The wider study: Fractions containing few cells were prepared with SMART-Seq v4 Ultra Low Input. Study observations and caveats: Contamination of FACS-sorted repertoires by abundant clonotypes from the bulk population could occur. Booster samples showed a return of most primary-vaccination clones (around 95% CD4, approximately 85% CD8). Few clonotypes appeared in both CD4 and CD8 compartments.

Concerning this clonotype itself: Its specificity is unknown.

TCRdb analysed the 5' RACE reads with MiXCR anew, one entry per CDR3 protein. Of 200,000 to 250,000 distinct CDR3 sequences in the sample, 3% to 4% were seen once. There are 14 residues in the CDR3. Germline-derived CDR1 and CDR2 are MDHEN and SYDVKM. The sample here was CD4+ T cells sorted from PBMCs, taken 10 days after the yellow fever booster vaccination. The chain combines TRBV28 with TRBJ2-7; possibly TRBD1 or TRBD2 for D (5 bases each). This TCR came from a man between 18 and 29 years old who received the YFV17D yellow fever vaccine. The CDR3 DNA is TGTGACAGCAGTCACGGGACCTCCCCCTACGAGCAGTACGTC. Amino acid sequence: CDSSHGTSPYEQYV.